This T cell receptor beta chain came from a study of blood T cell repertoires in COVID-19. Study-level background: PBMCs, B-cell-depleted T cells, or T cells provided the cDNA or gDNA that made up the material.

This CDR3 region has 14 residues. The germline CDR1 and CDR2 sequences are MNHEY and SVGAGI. V shed 6 bases, J shed 5 bases, and the junction held 5 bases outside the gene matches. The method was immunoSEQ multiplex PCR; TCRdb's version includes in-frame clones alone and lacks a portion of them. Among a few hundred thousand clones listed, more than 70% were seen once. The gene calls are TRBV6-5 and TRBJ2-7, with 12 bases matching TRBD1. The TCR originated in a woman between 50 and 59 years old with acute or convalescent COVID-19. The sequencing sample was made of peripheral blood. The CDR3 nucleotides are TGTGCCAGCAGCCGGGACAGGGGGCCTCACGAGCAGTACGTC. This codes for CASSRDRGPHEQYV.